A selection of T cell receptor beta chains follows, all from one sample in a study of cytomegalovirus exposure and HLA in healthy donors. The protocol was immunoSEQ multiplex PCR, while the TCRdb copy is restricted to in-frame clones and leaves out a portion. The sample has around 85,000 clones, just under 80% seen once. The material sequenced was PBMCs. The receptors stem from a man under 40 in good health and CMV-seronegative. Both conserved end residues are part of each CDR3. The D gene is left open where the match is weak. The listing skips clone size in some rows; elsewhere it reads once, few, many or a size class.

>TRBV10-3|TRBJ2-7|few|.
TGTGCCATCAGTGAGGGTCCAGCGGACAGCTCCTACGAGCAGTACTTC
CAISEGPADSSYEQYF
>TRBV12-2|TRBJ2-5|.|.
TGTGCAAGTCGCTTAGTAAAAGAGACCCAGTACTTC
CASRLVKETQYF
>TRBV4-2|TRBJ2-5|.|.
TGTGCCAGCAGCCAAGAGGGGCCCCGAGAGACCCAGTACTTC
CASSQEGPRETQYF
>TRBV5-6|TRBJ1-6|.|TRBD1
TGTGCCAGCAGCTCCCCTCGGACAGGGATTTCACCCCTCCACTTT
CASSSPRTGISPLHF
>TRBV6-1|TRBJ2-7|.|.
TGTGCCAGTAGACGGGGGTACGAGCAGTACTTC
CASRRGYEQYF
>TRBV30|TRBJ1-2|.|.
TGTGCCGGGGCGTGGCCAAGTTATGGCTACACCTTC
CAGAWPSYGYTF
>TRBV27|TRBJ2-1|.|TRBD2
TGTGCCAGCAATAGCGGGAGGGTTTCCTACAATGAGCAGTTCTTC
CASNSGRVSYNEQFF
>TRBV5-1|TRBJ2-7|.|TRBD1
TGCGCCAGCAGCTTGGTACAGGGGGCAGGCGAGCAGTACTTC
CASSLVQGAGEQYF
>TRBV11-2|TRBJ2-4|.|.
TGTGCCAGCAGCCCAGACACCGATCGCAAAAACATTCAGTACTTC
CASSPDTDRKNIQYF
>TRBV28|TRBJ2-7|once|.
TGTGCCAGCAGTCCACGCCCGACTTACGAGCAGTACTTC
CASSPRPTYEQYF
>TRBV19|TRBJ2-7|.|.
TGTGCCAGTAGTAACAAGGGGCTCCTGGCCGAGCAGTACTTC
CASSNKGLLAEQYF
>TRBV10-3|TRBJ2-7|.|.
TGTGCCATCAGTGAATTCGGCGAGCAGTACTTC
CAISEFGEQYF
>TRBV7-9|TRBJ2-7|.|.
TGTGCCAGCAGCATAGACAGTTACGAGCAGTACTTC
CASSIDSYEQYF
>TRBV6-1|TRBJ1-3|.|.
TGTGCCAGCACAATCGCAGGGTCTGGAAACACCATATATTTT
CASTIAGSGNTIYF
>TRBV28|TRBJ1-2|.|.
TGTGCCAGCAGTTTACCAAACTATGGCTACACCTTC
CASSLPNYGYTF
>TRBV28|TRBJ1-3|.|.
TGTGCCAGCATCAAATGGACTACTGGAAACACCATATATTTT
CASIKWTTGNTIYF
>TRBV29-1|TRBJ2-5|.|.
TGCAGCGTTGACCAGTACCAAGAGACCCAGTACTTC
CSVDQYQETQYF
>TRBV5-1|TRBJ2-3|.|.
TGCGCCAGCGCGGGGGCATCGGCAGATACGCAGTATTTT
CASAGASADTQYF
>TRBV5-1|TRBJ1-6|.|.
TGCGCCAGCAGCTCGGTAGGAGGGGCCGACTATAATTCACCCCTCCACTTT
CASSSVGGADYNSPLHF
>TRBV27|TRBJ2-3|.|TRBD2
TGTGCCAGCAGTCGTAGCGGGGGGGATGGCACAGATACGCAGTATTTT
CASSRSGGDGTDTQYF
>TRBV7-6|TRBJ2-3|.|.
TGTGCCAGCAGCTTAGGGAGCGGGAGCACAGATACGCAGTATTTT
CASSLGSGSTDTQYF
>TRBV5-1|TRBJ1-6|few|.
TGCGCCAGTACCAGAGGTGAGGCTAATTCACCCCTCCACTTT
CASTRGEANSPLHF
>TRBV7-8|TRBJ1-5|.|.
TGTGCCAGCAGCTTAGATTTCGGTCAGCCCCAGCATTTT
CASSLDFGQPQHF
>TRBV5-6|TRBJ1-2|.|.
TGTGCCAGCAGGCCTACAGGGTCGGGAGGCTACACCTTC
CASRPTGSGGYTF
>TRBV9|TRBJ1-1|.|TRBD1
TGTGCCAGCAGCGCTACAGGGGGAAGGATGAACACTGAAGCTTTCTTT
CASSATGGRMNTEAFF
>TRBV7-9|TRBJ1-5|few|.
TGTGCCAGCAGCTTAGCCCCGACGCACAGTGGCAATCAGCCCCAGCATTTT
CASSLAPTHSGNQPQHF
>TRBV7-6|TRBJ2-5|.|.
TGTGCCAGCAGCTTATCAGGGTACCAAGAGACCCAGTACTTC
CASSLSGYQETQYF
>TRBV5-4|TRBJ2-1|.|TRBD1
TGTGCCAGCAGCTTATACAGGGGTCATGAGCAGTTCTTC
CASSLYRGHEQFF
>TRBV12-5|TRBJ2-2|.|TRBD2
TGTGCTAGTGGTTTGGTACGGAACGGGGGGGCGAGTTTGAACACCGGGGAGCTGTTTTTT
CASGLVRNGGASLNTGELFF
>TRBV5-6|TRBJ2-1|.|.
TGTGCCAGCAGCTTGGGAGGGAGGAATGAGCAGTTCTTC
CASSLGGRNEQFF
>TRBV21-1|TRBJ1-2|.|.
TGTGCCAGCAGCAAGGGTCAAGGTTCTGGCAGGAACTATGGCTACACCTTC
CASSKGQGSGRNYGYTF
>TRBV15|TRBJ1-5|.|.
TGTGCCACCAGCGAAGCTCATCAGCCCCAGCATTTT
CATSEAHQPQHF
>TRBV11-2|TRBJ2-7|.|.
TGTGCCAGCAGCTTAGATTCGGAGCGGATCCGGTTC
CASSLDSERIRF
>TRBV19|TRBJ2-2|.|TRBD1
TGTGCCAGTAGTATTCAGGGGGCGCACACCGGGGAGCTGTTTTTT
CASSIQGAHTGELFF
>TRBV7-9|TRBJ2-7|.|.
TGTGCCAGCAGCTTCGGAGTGTCGAGAGAGCAGTACTTC
CASSFGVSREQYF
>TRBV11-1|TRBJ2-7|.|TRBD2
TGTGCCAGCAGCGATAGCGGGGCCCTCTCCTACGAGCAGTACTTC
CASSDSGALSYEQYF
>TRBV4-2|TRBJ2-7|once|TRBD2
TGTGCCAGCAGCCAAGAGGGAGCGGGGGGTCCCTACGAGCAGTACTTC
CASSQEGAGGPYEQYF
>TRBV10-3|TRBJ2-5|.|.
TGTGCCATCACCGGACAGCTACAAGAGACCCAGTACTTC
CAITGQLQETQYF
>TRBV7-9|TRBJ2-2|.|.
TGTGCCAGCAGCTTAGGTAGCGGGGAGCTGTTTTTT
CASSLGSGELFF
>TRBV6-1|TRBJ2-7|.|.
TGTGCCAGCAGTGTGGGAGAACCCTACGAGCAGTACTTC
CASSVGEPYEQYF
>TRBV5-1|TRBJ2-3|few|.
TGCGCCAGCAGCTTGGGGTTCGGGTCCACAGATACGCAGTATTTT
CASSLGFGSTDTQYF
>TRBV28|TRBJ2-7|.|.
TGTGCCAGCAGTTTATATCAGGGAATAGGGCAGTACTTC
CASSLYQGIGQYF
>TRBV18|TRBJ1-6|.|.
TGTGCCAGCTCACCCCGAGGTCTGGAGGATTCACCCCTCCACTTT
CASSPRGLEDSPLHF
>TRBV5-1|TRBJ1-2|.|.
TGCGCCAGCAGCCCCGGACAGCCCCCTTATGGCTACACCTTC
CASSPGQPPYGYTF
>TRBV15|TRBJ1-5|.|TRBD1
TGTGCCGCCAGAAAGCTTCCGGGACAGGGGAATCAGCCCCAGCATTTT
CAARKLPGQGNQPQHF
>TRBV28|TRBJ2-7|.|TRBD1
TGTGCCAGCAGTAGACCCTACAGGGGATACGAGCAGTACTTC
CASSRPYRGYEQYF
>TRBV6-1|TRBJ2-7|.|TRBD1
TGTGCCAGCAGTGCACGGACAGGGACCTACGAGCAGTACTTC
CASSARTGTYEQYF
>TRBV4-1|TRBJ1-1|.|TRBD1
TGCGCCAGCAGCCAAGGGACAGGGGGACTGAACACTGAAGCTTTCTTT
CASSQGTGGLNTEAFF
>TRBV11-2|TRBJ2-3|.|TRBD2
TGTGCCAGCAGCTATCCTCTAGCGGGGGGCCCCTATACGCAGTATTTT
CASSYPLAGGPYTQYF
>TRBV27|TRBJ1-5|.|TRBD1
TGTGCCAGCAGTACAAGGACAGGTCTAAGTCAGCCCCAGCATTTT
CASSTRTGLSQPQHF
>TRBV6-5|TRBJ2-5|.|TRBD2
TGTGCCAGCGACCCGGGACTAGCCAAAGAGACCCAGTACTTC
CASDPGLAKETQYF
>TRBV5-3|TRBJ2-1|few|.
TGTGCCAGAAGCCTCCCAACTTTTAGCGACTCCTACAATGAGCAGTTCTTC
CARSLPTFSDSYNEQFF
>TRBV6-5|TRBJ1-6|.|TRBD1
TGTGCCAGCAGTTACGGGACAGTGGCGGGTTCACCCCTCCACTTT
CASSYGTVAGSPLHF